The 10 T cell receptor beta chains reported below all come from one sample, sequenced in a study of T cell responses to AZD1222 COVID-19 vaccine. The repertoire was sequenced with immunoSEQ multiplex PCR; TCRdb's copy has only in-frame clones and lacks some. The data show around 170,000 clones, approximately 91% seen once. Here the sequenced sample was peripheral blood, taken on day 0 of AZD1222 vaccination. Receptor source: an adult in good health.

The chain recombines TRBV19 with TRBJ1-5; the D gene is possibly TRBD1 (6 bases). CDR1 LNHDA and CDR2 SQIVND come from the germline V gene (reference sequence). This CDR3 has 15 amino acids. Trimming stripped 3 bases from V and 6 bases from J, with 15 bases between. This CDR3 is CASSMGRGGGQPQHF. Here the CDR3 DNA reads TGTGCCAGTAGTATGGGGAGGGGGGGTGGTCAGCCCCAGCATTTT.

The J gene is TRBJ1-2, the V gene TRBV7-2; 8 bases map to TRBD1. CDR1 and CDR2 from the germline V gene are SGHTA and FQGNSA. This CDR3 contains 14 residues. The J segment lost 7 bases and the V segment lost 7 bases, leaving 11 bases of the junction unmatched. The CDR3 is CASMRDRTFIGYTF. CDR3 sequence (DNA): TGTGCCAGCATGCGGGACAGGACCTTTATTGGCTACACCTTC.

J is TRBJ2-7 and V is TRBV19; D may be TRBD1 (6 bases). Germline V gene sequence: CDR1 LNHDA, CDR2 SQIVND (reference sequence). The CDR3 spans 17 residues. V gave up 3 bases and J gave up 0 bases, with 18 bases separating them. The CDR3 sequence: CASSIYRGTHSSYEQYF. Written as DNA, the CDR3 is TGTGCCAGTAGTATCTATAGGGGGACCCACAGCTCCTACGAGCAGTACTTC. Full variable domain (remainder filled in from reference TRBV19 and TRBJ2-7): DGGITQSPKYLFRKEGQNVTLSCEQNLNHDAMYWYRQDPGQGLRLIYYSQIVNDFQKGDIAEGYSVSREKKESFPLTVTSAQKNPTAFYLCASSIYRGTHSSYEQYFGPGTRLTVT.

The rearrangement uses TRBV27 and TRBJ1-2; D gene uncertain. The germline V gene encodes CDR1 MNHEY and CDR2 SMNVEV (reference sequence). Trimming removed 6 bases at V and 4 bases at J, with 15 bases between. The length of the CDR3 is 14 residues. Here the CDR3 DNA reads TGTGCCAGCAGCCCACAAGCGTGGGGCTATGGCTACACCTTC. Encoded protein: CASSPQAWGYGYTF.

The V call is TRBV10-3, the J call TRBJ1-5; TRBD1 might be the D (6 bases). Trimming took 0 bases from V and 2 from J, leaving 11 bases between them. The CDR3 length is 16 residues. The germline CDR1 and CDR2 sequences are ENHRY and SYGVKD. DNA for the CDR3: TGTGCCATCAGTGAGTCAAGTGGGGGCGGCAATCAGCCCCAGCATTTT. Residues: CAISESSGGGNQPQHF.

The chain joins TRBV7-2 to TRBJ1-1; D may be TRBD1 (6 bases). The CDR3 covers 15 residues. Germline V gives CDR1 SGHTA, CDR2 FQGNSA. V was pared by 5 bases and J by 7 bases, with 20 bases between. In DNA form, the CDR3 reads TGTGCCAGCAGCCAACGTGGGGGGCTTTACGGTGAAGCTTTCTTT. It codes for CASSQRGGLYGEAFF.

The chain links TRBV27 to TRBJ2-7; D not resolved. V was pared by 5 bases and J by 0 bases, with 11 bases between. Germline V gene sequence: CDR1 MNHEY, CDR2 SMNVEV (reference sequence). The CDR3 is 14 amino acids. CDR3 nucleotide sequence: TGTGCCAGCAGTCCCTCGACACCCTCCTACGAGCAGTACTTC. The encoded protein is CASSPSTPSYEQYF.

This clone was seen once. The gene calls are TRBV10-3 and TRBJ2-1; the match to TRBD2 covers 9 bases. V lost 7 bases to trimming and J lost 6 bases; unmatched junction nucleotides: 7. The CDR3 runs to 14 residues. Germline CDR1 ENHRY, CDR2 SYGVKD. This chain's CDR3 is CAIKELAGVNEQFF. The CDR3 DNA follows: TGTGCCATCAAGGAACTAGCGGGCGTCAATGAGCAGTTCTTC.

This rearrangement joins TRBV5-6 to TRBJ2-7, with 13 positions matching TRBD2. The ends lost 4 bases at V and 0 bases at J; junction bases unmatched: 1. Germline CDR1 is SGHDT and CDR2 is YYEEEE. This CDR3 is built from 15 residues. The CDR3, as DNA: TGTGCCAGCAGCCGGACTAGCGGGAGCTCCTACGAGCAGTACTTC. This translates into CASSRTSGSSYEQYF. The full variable domain, with the rest looked up from reference TRBV5-6 and TRBJ2-7, is DAGVTQSPTHLIKTRGQQVTLRCSPKSGHDTVSWYQQALGQGPQFIFQYYEEEERQRGNFPDRFSGHQFPNYSSELNVNALLLGDSALYLCASSRTSGSSYEQYFGPGTRLTVT.

The rearrangement joins TRBV5-4 to TRBJ2-1, with 12 bases that match TRBD1. CDR3 length: 16 amino acids. The V segment lost 4 bases and the J segment 8 bases; nucleotides outside the gene matches: 10. Germline V gene sequence: CDR1 SGHNT, CDR2 YYREEE (reference sequence). Here the CDR3 DNA reads TGTGCCAGCAGCCCTGTGCCGGGACAGGGGGCGGATGAGCAGTTCTTC. Its protein product is CASSPVPGQGADEQFF.